This is a list of T cell receptor beta chains from one sample in a study of T-cell reconstitution after alpha-beta-depleted transplantation in children. TCRdb re-analysed the PCR reads in MiXCR, keeping a single row per CDR3 protein. Here the sample spans 250,000 to 300,000 distinct CDR3 sequences, around 10% being singletons. Source: PBMCs, taken before TCRalphabeta/CD19-depleted stem cell transplant. These receptors all come from a boy in the first two years of life with acute myeloid leukemia, due to receive a stem cell transplant. The CDR3 runs from the conserved cysteine through the conserved F or W. D genes are given only for firm matches. Clone size is stated in some rows and not others, as once, few, many or a class when expanded.

TRBJ2-1 many TRBV10-3 NA CAISPLGPVYNEQFF TGTGCCATCAGTCCCCTGGGACCGGTCTACAATGAGCAGTTCTTC
TRBJ2-5 few TRBV14 NA CASSLKGAWETQYF TGTGCCAGCAGCCTAAAGGGCGCGTGGGAGACCCAGTACTTC
TRBJ2-1 NA TRBV5-8 NA CASLDGDKPYNEQFF TGTGCCAGCCTCGACGGGGACAAACCCTACAATGAGCAGTTCTTC
TRBJ1-1 many TRBV6-5 NA CASSSLGAASEAFF TGTGCCAGCAGTTCTCTAGGGGCAGCGTCTGAAGCTTTCTTT
TRBJ2-4 many TRBV28 NA CASSWDEATKNIQYF TGTGCCAGCAGCTGGGACGAGGCGACCAAAAACATTCAGTACTTC
TRBJ1-1 few TRBV5-1 TRBD1 CASSWRQGRGAFF TGCGCCAGCAGCTGGAGACAGGGTCGAGGGGCTTTCTTT
TRBJ1-1 NA TRBV7-2 NA CASSLVPPQGNTEAFF TGTGCCAGCAGCTTAGTCCCACCTCAGGGGAACACTGAAGCTTTCTTT
TRBJ1-4 many TRBV12-3/TRBV12-4 TRBD1 CASRTSRDRGENEKLFF TGTGCCAGCAGGACATCCCGGGACAGGGGGGAGAATGAAAAACTGTTTTTT
TRBJ2-1 few TRBV6-1 TRBD1 CASSQQEGQGENEQFF TGTGCCAGCAGTCAGCAGGAGGGACAGGGTGAGAATGAGCAGTTCTTC
TRBJ2-1 many TRBV24-1 NA CATSDTAGRGFF TGTGCCACCAGTGATACGGCAGGCCGAGGGTTCTTC
TRBJ2-5 many TRBV6-2/TRBV6-3 NA CASSVARSGGTQYF TGTGCCAGCAGCGTTGCTCGGAGTGGGGGGACCCAGTACTTC
TRBJ2-7 many TRBV11-2 NA CASSLLTVVSYEQYF TGTGCCAGCAGCCTACTGACAGTCGTCTCCTACGAGCAGTACTTC
TRBJ2-2 NA TRBV20-1 TRBD2 CCAEPLFLAGGTGELFF TGCTGTGCTGAGCCCCTCTTTCTAGCGGGAGGCACCGGGGAGCTGTTTTTT
TRBJ2-3 many TRBV5-1 TRBD2 CASSLASGGTDTQYF TGCGCCAGCAGCTTGGCCAGCGGGGGCACAGATACGCAGTATTTT
TRBJ2-7 many TRBV9 TRBD2 CASSVEAGGNKEQYF TGTGCCAGCAGCGTAGAAGCGGGAGGAAACAAAGAGCAGTACTTC
TRBJ2-7 few TRBV11-2 TRBD2 CASSFGTSGTYEQYF TGTGCCAGCAGCTTCGGGACTAGCGGAACTTACGAGCAGTACTTC
TRBJ1-2 NA TRBV19 NA CASSMSRDYGYTF TGTGCCAGTAGTATGTCCAGGGACTATGGCTACACCTTC
TRBJ2-7 NA TRBV5-1 NA CASSLRQGIVEQYF TGCGCCAGCAGCTTGCGTCAGGGGATTGTCGAGCAGTACTTC
TRBJ2-5 many TRBV30 NA CAWSGGETQYF TGTGCCTGGAGTGGCGGGGAGACCCAGTACTTC
TRBJ2-3 many TRBV9 TRBD2 CASSILGLVLDTQYF TGTGCCAGCAGCATCCTGGGACTAGTCTTAGATACGCAGTATTTT
TRBJ2-3 many TRBV7-3 NA CASSLLGLAGTDTQYF TGTGCCAGCAGCTTACTAGGGCTAGCAGGGACAGATACGCAGTATTTT
TRBJ2-7 many TRBV12-3/TRBV12-4 TRBD2 CASSFPGLAGDPSYEQYF TGTGCCAGCAGTTTCCCCGGACTAGCGGGGGACCCCTCCTACGAGCAGTACTTC
TRBJ2-5 many TRBV28 TRBD1 CASSLTWTGVKETQYF TGTGCCAGCAGTTTAACGTGGACAGGGGTAAAGGAGACCCAGTACTTC
TRBJ2-2 NA TRBV24-1 TRBD2 CAIGTSGSSGELFF TGTGCCATCGGGACTAGCGGGAGTAGCGGGGAGCTGTTTTTT
TRBJ2-5 many TRBV18 NA CASSTTQETQYF TGTGCCAGCTCAACTACCCAAGAGACCCAGTACTTC
TRBJ2-7 many TRBV27 TRBD1 CASSYRGAYEQYF TGTGCCAGCAGTTACAGGGGAGCCTACGAGCAGTACTTC